These 20 T cell receptor beta chains share one sample of origin, sequenced in a study of blood T cells in healthy people across ages (dated by TCRdb to about 2015). Libraries were made using 5' RACE. Sequencing instrument: Illumina HiSeq 2500. A second roughly 7 to 12 cycle PCR used a sample-barcoded 5' primer and a J-beta primer mix. TCRdb reanalyzed the raw reads on its own, using fastp at Q25 for trimming and MiXCR for clone calling, and kept in-frame beta chains. When rows share a CDR3 protein, they turn into one entry using the most common DNA and genes. Within this sample are about 640,000 distinct CDR3 sequences, with around 54% of them counted one time only. The leading ten clones occupy about two fifths of the sample. Material: blood. The receptors were sampled from a man aged 60 to 75 in good health.

The genes are TRBV20-1 and TRBJ1-1; tentative D call: TRBD1 (5 bases). The CDR3 contains 14 residues. Trimming removed 3 bases at V and 0 bases at J, with 11 bases between. In germline, CDR1 is DFQATT, CDR2 SNEGSKA (reference sequence). This CDR3 is CSASYGAVNTEAFF. The CDR3 coding sequence is TGCAGTGCTAGTTATGGGGCCGTGAACACTGAAGCTTTCTTT.

V usage is TRBV4-2 and J usage is TRBJ2-5; 8 nucleotides align to TRBD2. V was clipped by 3 bases and J by 2 bases; unmatched bases: 5. CDR1 LGHNA and CDR2 YNFKEQ come from the germline V gene. The CDR3 runs to 15 residues. The CDR3, as DNA: TGTGCCAGCAGCCACGTACTAGCGGAGCAAGAGACCCAGTACTTC. It encodes CASSHVLAEQETQYF.

This chain connects TRBV2 to TRBJ2-5, with TRBD2 identical over 16 bases. This CDR3 has 17 amino acids. The V and J ends lost 7 bases and 5 bases, in that order; junction bases with no gene match: 10. CDR1 SNHLY and CDR2 FYNNEI come from the germline V gene. The CDR3 region has the DNA TGTGCCAGCACCTCCGGGACTAGCGGGGGGGCTTTTGAGACCCAGTACTTC. Encoded protein: CASTSGTSGGAFETQYF.

The chain carries TRBV7-8 and TRBJ2-1; 9 bases agree with TRBD2. Germline V gene sequence: CDR1 SGHVS, CDR2 FQNEAQ. J gave up 3 bases and V 5 bases, and 5 bases lay outside the gene matches. This CDR3 has 15 residues. The CDR3 sequence: CASSRSGGIYNEQFF. CDR3 bases: TGTGCCAGCAGCCGTAGCGGGGGAATCTACAATGAGCAGTTCTTC.

V gene TRBV5-1 combines with J gene TRBJ2-3; D is unresolved. The V gene lost 4 bases and the J gene lost 2 bases, with 17 bases spanning the gap. The CDR3 is 16 amino acids. Germline loops: CDR1 SGHRS, CDR2 YFSETQ. CDR3 sequence: CASSDGRVPTTDTQYF. CDR3 sequence (DNA): TGCGCCAGCAGCGACGGTCGCGTACCGACCACAGATACGCAGTATTTT.

This sequence joins TRBV6-1 and TRBJ2-3, with D uncertain. Germline V CDR1 and CDR2: MNHNS, SASEGT. The germline V and J ends were trimmed by 2 bases and 6 bases, with 9 bases remaining between them. There are 13 residues in the CDR3. The CDR3 reads CASSESGSDTQYF. CDR3 DNA sequence: TGTGCCAGCAGTGAATCCGGGTCGGATACGCAGTATTTT.

The gene calls are TRBV7-2 and TRBJ1-2; 11 bases match TRBD1. The V segment lost 1 base and the J segment 8 bases; nucleotides outside the gene matches: 6. Germline assignment: CDR1 SGHTA and CDR2 FQGNSA. The length of the CDR3 is 15 residues. The chain's CDR3 is CASSLVRTGGAGYTF. CDR3 sequence (DNA): TGTGCCAGCAGCTTAGTTAGGACAGGGGGCGCCGGCTACACCTTC.

The genes are TRBV3-1 and TRBJ2-3; 7 positions match TRBD2. The CDR3 runs to 16 residues. V lost 2 bases to trimming and J lost 0 bases; unmatched junction nucleotides: 5. Germline V gene lookup returns CDR1 LGHDT and CDR2 YNNKEL (reference sequence). In DNA form, the CDR3 reads TGTGCCAGCAGCCAACACGAAGCGGGGAGCACAGATACGCAGTATTTT. It translates to CASSQHEAGSTDTQYF.

This clonotype turned up a few times. This chain joins TRBV3-1 and TRBJ2-5; 11 bases line up with TRBD2. The CDR3 has 15 residues. Germline CDR1 is LGHDT and CDR2 is YNNKEL (reference sequence). The V segment lost 7 bases and the J segment 5 bases; nucleotides outside the gene matches: 9. The CDR3 sequence is CASTPPLAGEETQYF. The CDR3 nucleotides read TGTGCCAGCACCCCACCACTAGCGGGGGAGGAGACCCAGTACTTC.

The chain employs TRBV11-2 and TRBJ2-7; D gene uncertain. Germline V lookup: CDR1 SGHAT, CDR2 FQNNGV. The CDR3 is made up of 13 amino acids. V was shortened by 0 bases and J by 4 bases, with 7 bases between the two germline ends. CDR3 in DNA: TGTGCCAGCAGCTTAGACTGGATGTACGAGCAGTACTTC. Encoded protein: CASSLDWMYEQYF.

The chain joins TRBV20-1 to TRBJ1-2, with D possibly being TRBD1 (6 bases). V was clipped by 3 bases and J by 5 bases, with 16 bases between them. CDR3 length equals 14 residues. Germline CDR1 and CDR2: DFQATT and SNEGSKA (reference sequence). The CDR3 reads CSARERGGWYGYTF. In nucleotides, the CDR3 is TGCAGTGCTAGGGAGCGGGGGGGCTGGTATGGCTACACCTTC.

The V and J genes are TRBV20-1 and TRBJ1-4, with 8 bases that match TRBD1. The CDR3 runs to 15 residues. Germline CDR1 DFQATT, CDR2 SNEGSKA (reference sequence). With 5 bases clipped from V and 4 bases from J, the junction kept 9 bases outside the gene matches. The CDR3 is CSAVPGGNSNEKLFF. CDR3 nucleotide sequence: TGCAGTGCTGTACCAGGGGGCAATAGTAATGAAAAACTGTTTTTT.

The chain combines TRBV5-1 with TRBJ2-5, with D uncertain. The better agreement between TRBJ2-7 and the DNA end casts doubt on the J call. CDR3 length equals 16 residues. CDR1 and CDR2 (germline): SGHRS, YFSETQ. For the CDR3, the DNA is TGCGCCAGCAGCCTGGTGTCGCAACCTGCCATCTGCGAGCAGTACTTC. As protein: CASSLVSQPAICEQYF.

The CDR3: CATSREGGEPGETQYF. DNA of the CDR3: TGTGCCACCAGCAGAGAGGGCGGGGAGCCAGGAGAGACCCAGTACTTC. The chain carries TRBV15 and TRBJ2-7; D is possibly TRBD2 (6 bases). The last part of the DNA fits TRBJ2-5 better; the J call may be wrong. This CDR3 has 16 amino acids. Germline V gives CDR1 LNHNV, CDR2 YYDKDF (reference sequence).

The chain carries TRBV5-1 and TRBJ1-2, with 11 bases lining up with TRBD1. The germline V gene encodes CDR1 SGHRS and CDR2 YFSETQ. The CDR3 consists of 14 residues. Trimming removed 3 bases from V and 6 bases from J; junction bases left unmatched: 4. CDR3 nucleotide sequence: TGCGCCAGCAGCTGGGACAGGGGGAACGATGGCTACACCTTC. Its translation is CASSWDRGNDGYTF. The full variable domain, rest sourced from reference TRBV5-1 and TRBJ1-2, is KAGVTQTPRYLIKTRGQQVTLSCSPISGHRSVSWYQQTPGQGLQFLFEYFSETQRNKGNFPGRFSGRQFSNSRSEMNVSTLELGDSALYLCASSWDRGNDGYTFGSGTRLTVV.

V is TRBV27 and J is TRBJ1-6; D not certain. There are 16 residues in the CDR3. Germline V gives CDR1 MNHEY, CDR2 SMNVEV (reference sequence). The V end was cut by 5 bases, the J end by 5 bases, with 16 bases between. CDR3 protein: CASSGRAPHHNSPLHF. Here the CDR3 DNA reads TGTGCCAGCAGTGGAAGAGCCCCGCATCATAATTCACCCCTCCACTTT.

The chain carries TRBV28 and TRBJ2-4; TRBD1 matches 11 bases. The trim removed 1 base at V and 8 bases at J, leaving 4 bases unmatched. In germline, CDR1 is MDHEN, CDR2 SYDVKM. The CDR3 consists of 15 residues. CDR3 loop: CASSLFGDRGDIQYF. CDR3 bases: TGTGCCAGCAGTTTATTCGGGGACAGGGGGGACATTCAGTACTTC.

V is TRBV5-6 and J is TRBJ2-4; the D gene is possibly TRBD2 (5 bases). The J call may be faulty, since TRBJ2-5 better matches the DNA end. Germline V gene sequence: CDR1 SGHDT, CDR2 YYEEEE. The CDR3 runs to 13 residues. The CDR3 here is CASTPGLQETQYF. The CDR3 DNA follows: TGTGCCAGCACCCCTGGACTCCAAGAGACCCAGTACTTC.

The V call is TRBV25-1, the J call TRBJ2-1; 9 bases match TRBD1. This CDR3 contains 17 residues. Per the germline V gene, CDR1 is MGHDK and CDR2 is SYGVNS. The V segment lost 3 bases and the J segment 4 bases; nucleotides outside the gene matches: 10. As DNA, the CDR3 is TGTGCCAGCAGTGACGGGACAGGGTTTCCCCCTTACAATGAGCAGTTCTTC. Its protein product is CASSDGTGFPPYNEQFF. The full variable domain, its missing parts supplied by reference TRBV25-1 and TRBJ2-1, is EADIYQTPRYLVIGTGKKITLECSQTMGHDKMYWYQQDPGMELHLIHYSYGVNSTEKGDLSSESTVSRIRTEHFPLTLESARPSHTSQYLCASSDGTGFPPYNEQFFGPGTRLTVL.

The rearrangement links TRBV2 to TRBJ1-4; D is possibly TRBD1 (5 bases). Trimming stripped 6 bases from V and 7 bases from J, with 15 bases between. The germline gives CDR1 SNHLY, CDR2 FYNNEI. The CDR3 is 14 amino acids. The chain's CDR3 is CASSPGRVGEKLFF. The CDR3 DNA reads as TGTGCCAGCAGCCCGGGACGGGTGGGTGAAAAACTGTTTTTT.